A selection of T cell receptor beta chains follows, all from one sample in a study of blood T cell repertoires in COVID-19. TCRdb keeps only in-frame clones here, not all; method: immunoSEQ multiplex PCR. The sample lists 140,000 to 150,000 clones; around four fifths were seen once. Sample: peripheral blood. The receptor source for this set is a woman in her thirties or forties with active or convalescent COVID-19. Each CDR3 is given with its conserved first and last residue. The order of the fields is V gene, D gene, clone size, J gene, CDR3 protein, CDR3 DNA. A D gene is named only where the DNA matches it firmly. Clone size is shown for a subset of rows, as once, few, many or a class of expanded clone.

v_gene: TRBV14; d_gene: -; abundance: -; j_gene: TRBJ1-4; CDR3aa: CASSQDLSPAGKLFF; CDR3nt: TGTGCCAGCAGCCAAGATCTCAGCCCGGCGGGAAAACTGTTTTTT
v_gene: TRBV28; d_gene: TRBD2; abundance: once; j_gene: TRBJ2-3; CDR3aa: CASSLGRRGGRGTDTQYF; CDR3nt: TGTGCCAGCAGTTTGGGTCGTCGGGGGGGCCGGGGCACAGATACGCAGTATTTT
v_gene: TRBV6-5; d_gene: TRBD1; abundance: -; j_gene: TRBJ1-1; CDR3aa: CASSYGTGDLNTEAFF; CDR3nt: TGTGCCAGCAGTTACGGGACAGGGGACTTGAACACTGAAGCTTTCTTT
v_gene: TRBV4-1; d_gene: -; abundance: -; j_gene: TRBJ1-1; CDR3aa: CASSQDQTGYTEAFF; CDR3nt: TGCGCCAGCAGCCAAGATCAAACAGGGTACACTGAAGCTTTCTTT
v_gene: TRBV7-6; d_gene: -; abundance: -; j_gene: TRBJ1-4; CDR3aa: CASSLLAATNEKLFF; CDR3nt: TGTGCCAGCAGCTTATTGGCTGCAACTAATGAAAAACTGTTTTTT
v_gene: TRBV7-2; d_gene: -; abundance: -; j_gene: TRBJ1-1; CDR3aa: CASSLGGGPTEAFF; CDR3nt: TGTGCCAGCAGCTTAGGGGGGGGGCCCACTGAAGCTTTCTTT
v_gene: TRBV7-2; d_gene: TRBD1; abundance: -; j_gene: TRBJ1-2; CDR3aa: CASTPDRAGYGYTF; CDR3nt: TGTGCCAGCACCCCGGACAGGGCGGGCTATGGCTACACCTTC
v_gene: TRBV15; d_gene: -; abundance: -; j_gene: TRBJ1-4; CDR3aa: CATSRLIKAFEKLFF; CDR3nt: TGTGCCACCAGCAGGCTGATAAAAGCTTTCGAAAAACTGTTTTTT
v_gene: TRBV5-1; d_gene: -; abundance: -; j_gene: TRBJ1-6; CDR3aa: CASSLPGGNSPLHF; CDR3nt: TGCGCCAGCAGCTTGCCCGGGGGGAATTCACCCCTCCACTTT
v_gene: TRBV18; d_gene: -; abundance: many; j_gene: TRBJ2-7; CDR3aa: CASSPKGQLRGNSYEQYF; CDR3nt: TGTGCCAGCTCACCTAAAGGACAACTAAGGGGGAACTCCTACGAGCAGTACTTC
v_gene: TRBV28; d_gene: TRBD2; abundance: -; j_gene: TRBJ2-3; CDR3aa: CASSLGIAGVRTDTQYF; CDR3nt: TGTGCCAGCAGTTTGGGGATAGCGGGAGTCCGCACAGATACGCAGTATTTT
v_gene: TRBV9; d_gene: -; abundance: -; j_gene: TRBJ2-7; CDR3aa: CASSVGLESIYEQYF; CDR3nt: TGTGCCAGCAGCGTAGGACTAGAAAGCATATACGAGCAGTACTTC
v_gene: TRBV5-1; d_gene: TRBD1; abundance: once; j_gene: TRBJ2-3; CDR3aa: CASSLVGTASTDTQYF; CDR3nt: TGCGCCAGCAGCTTGGTTGGGACAGCTAGCACAGATACGCAGTATTTT
v_gene: TRBV5-1; d_gene: -; abundance: -; j_gene: TRBJ2-1; CDR3aa: CASSVTGGSYNEQFF; CDR3nt: TGCGCCAGCAGCGTGACAGGCGGGTCTTACAATGAGCAGTTCTTC
v_gene: TRBV4-3; d_gene: TRBD1; abundance: -; j_gene: TRBJ1-2; CDR3aa: CASSQDYRGTGHGYTF; CDR3nt: TGCGCCAGCAGCCAAGACTACCGCGGGACAGGGCACGGCTACACCTTC
v_gene: TRBV5-1; d_gene: -; abundance: -; j_gene: TRBJ1-1; CDR3aa: CASSRSTVMNTEAFF; CDR3nt: TGCGCCAGCAGCCGCTCGACAGTCATGAACACTGAAGCTTTCTTT
v_gene: TRBV7-9; d_gene: TRBD1; abundance: -; j_gene: TRBJ1-4; CDR3aa: CASRLPGQTNEKLFF; CDR3nt: TGTGCCAGCAGATTACCGGGACAGACTAATGAAAAACTGTTTTTT
v_gene: TRBV18; d_gene: -; abundance: -; j_gene: TRBJ2-1; CDR3aa: CASSLDSNLYNEQFF; CDR3nt: TGTGCCAGCTCTCTGGACAGTAACTTATACAATGAGCAGTTCTTC
v_gene: TRBV19; d_gene: TRBD1; abundance: -; j_gene: TRBJ2-1; CDR3aa: CASRDRVVYNEQFF; CDR3nt: TGTGCCAGTCGCGACAGGGTCGTCTACAATGAGCAGTTCTTC
v_gene: TRBV3-1/TRBV3-2; d_gene: TRBD1; abundance: -; j_gene: TRBJ1-3; CDR3aa: CASSRTGVGNTIYF; CDR3nt: TGTGCCAGCAGCCGGACAGGGGTAGGAAACACCATATATTTT
v_gene: TRBV4-3; d_gene: -; abundance: -; j_gene: TRBJ1-2; CDR3aa: CASSQVGGGYTF; CDR3nt: TGCGCCAGCAGCCAAGTCGGGGGGGGCTACACCTTC
v_gene: TRBV2; d_gene: TRBD1; abundance: -; j_gene: TRBJ1-4; CDR3aa: CASNRGTNEKLFF; CDR3nt: TGTGCCAGCAACAGGGGGACTAATGAAAAACTGTTTTTT
v_gene: TRBV3-1/TRBV3-2; d_gene: -; abundance: -; j_gene: TRBJ1-1; CDR3aa: CASSVLRGGGAFF; CDR3nt: TGTGCCAGCAGCGTACTACGAGGGGGGGGCGCTTTCTTT
v_gene: TRBV3-1/TRBV3-2; d_gene: TRBD2; abundance: -; j_gene: TRBJ2-1; CDR3aa: CASSTPRAGGRYNEQFF; CDR3nt: TGTGCCAGCAGCACGCCTCGGGCGGGAGGGAGGTACAATGAGCAGTTCTTC
v_gene: TRBV5-1; d_gene: -; abundance: -; j_gene: TRBJ2-7; CDR3aa: CASSGGTERAPGEQYF; CDR3nt: TGCGCCAGCAGCGGGGGGACAGAGCGGGCCCCCGGGGAGCAGTACTTC